The present T cell receptor beta chain was sequenced within a study of T cell changes during pregnancy in multiple sclerosis. Method: immunoSEQ multiplex PCR; TCRdb's copy keeps in-frame clones and lacks some. The repertoire holds 90,000 to 120,000 clones, with more than 80% as singletons. The CDR3 is 16 amino acids. CDR1 is MDHEN, CDR2 SYDVKM, per germline. With V trimmed by 5 bases and J by 1 base, 11 bases remained unmatched. This chain connects TRBV28 to TRBJ2-7, with 7 nucleotides matching TRBD1. This receptor was taken from a female donor with multiple sclerosis, enrolled in a pregnancy study. The sequenced sample was peripheral blood, obtained in the second trimester of pregnancy. The CDR3, as DNA: TGTGCCAGCAGTCCAACATCCCGGGACAGATCCTACGAGCAGTACTTC. Amino acid sequence: CASSPTSRDRSYEQYF.